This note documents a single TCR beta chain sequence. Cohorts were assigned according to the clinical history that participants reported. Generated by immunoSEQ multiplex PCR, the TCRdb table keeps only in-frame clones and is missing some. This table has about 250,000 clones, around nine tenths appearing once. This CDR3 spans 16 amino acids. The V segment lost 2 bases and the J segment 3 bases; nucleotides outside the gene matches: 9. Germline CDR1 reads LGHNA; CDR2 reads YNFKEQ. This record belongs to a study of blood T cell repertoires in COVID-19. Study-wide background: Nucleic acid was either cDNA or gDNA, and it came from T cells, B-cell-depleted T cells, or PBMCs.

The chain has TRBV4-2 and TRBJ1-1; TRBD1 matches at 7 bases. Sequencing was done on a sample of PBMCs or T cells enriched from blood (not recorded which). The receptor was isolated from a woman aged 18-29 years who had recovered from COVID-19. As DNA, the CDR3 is TGTGCCAGCAGCCAATTTACGGACAGGTCCTACACTGAAGCTTTCTTT. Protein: CASSQFTDRSYTEAFF.